This T cell receptor beta chain was captured in a study of T cells in localized non-small cell lung cancer. Study-wide results and limits: Tumor showed lower T cell clonality than uninvolved adjacent lung, where it was highest. Heterogeneity remains possible because sequencing was limited to only one tumor region. Among the top 100 tumor clones, a median about 59 appeared in adjacent lung.

Measured with immunoSEQ multiplex PCR; TCRdb has only the in-frame clones, and not every one. The sample includes roughly 32,000 clones, approximately 91% of them seen just once. The CDR3 loop spans 13 amino acids. Trimming left V 6 bases short and J 3 bases short, with 8 bases between. Germline V CDR1 and CDR2: MNHEY, SMNVEV (reference sequence). For this clone: Antigen specificity is unknown.

The TCR sequence derives from a woman aged 35-75 years with stage III lung adenocarcinoma. The specimen was peripheral blood mononuclear cells, collected before any cancer treatment. The chain couples TRBV27 to TRBJ2-2; no clear D. The CDR3: CASRVRHTGELFF. CDR3 DNA: TGTGCCAGCAGGGTCAGACACACCGGGGAGCTGTTTTTT.